This is a list of T cell receptor beta chains from one sample in a study of regulatory dendritic cells for organ transplantation. TCRdb's table, derived via immunoSEQ multiplex PCR, lists solely in-frame clones and lacks some. Here the sample spans approximately 35,000 clones, approximately 91% being singletons. Sequencing was carried out using naive CD4+ T cells from blood. The receptors were sampled from a human donor in good health. Each CDR3 is given with its conserved first and last residue. Fields, in order: V gene, clone size, CDR3 length, D gene, J gene, CDR3 protein, CDR3 DNA. D genes are given only for firm matches. Clone size is given for some rows only: seen once, a few or many times, or a class if the clone is expanded.

TRBV2	-	14	TRBD1	TRBJ2-3	CASSEDGTGDTQYF	TGTGCCAGCAGTGAGGACGGGACAGGGGATACGCAGTATTTT
TRBV10-1	-	14	-	TRBJ2-3	CASSAGDRKNTQYF	TGCGCCAGTAGCGCCGGGGACCGTAAAAATACGCAGTATTTT
TRBV6-6	-	12	-	TRBJ2-5	CASREGGKTQYF	TGTGCCAGCCGAGAGGGGGGTAAGACCCAGTACTTC
TRBV28	-	14	TRBD2	TRBJ2-1	CASSLLAGNNEQFF	TGTGCCAGCAGTTTACTAGCGGGAAACAATGAGCAGTTCTTC
TRBV5-4	-	14	-	TRBJ1-4	CASRIEGANEKLFF	TGTGCCAGCAGGATAGAGGGGGCTAATGAAAAACTGTTTTTT
TRBV9	-	14	TRBD2	TRBJ2-1	CASSVLAGVNEQFF	TGTGCCAGCAGCGTATTAGCGGGAGTGAATGAGCAGTTCTTC
TRBV28	-	15	TRBD1	TRBJ2-7	CASSPGGTGLSEQYF	TGTGCCAGCAGTCCCGGAGGGACAGGGCTGAGCGAGCAGTACTTC
TRBV2	-	16	TRBD2	TRBJ2-1	CASSGGSGSSYNEQFF	TGTGCCAGCAGTGGGGGAAGCGGGAGCTCCTACAATGAGCAGTTCTTC
TRBV7-9	-	14	-	TRBJ1-1	CASSLQFMNTEAFF	TGTGCCAGCAGCTTACAGTTCATGAACACTGAAGCTTTCTTT
TRBV5-6	once	17	TRBD2	TRBJ2-4	CASSSTREGLAKNIQYF	TGTGCCAGCAGCTCGACTAGGGAGGGCCTAGCCAAAAACATTCAGTACTTC
TRBV19	-	14	-	TRBJ1-2	CASSIGGVNYGYTF	TGTGCCAGTAGTATAGGAGGGGTCAACTATGGCTACACCTTC
TRBV10-3	-	11	-	TRBJ2-7	CAISDTYEQYF	TGTGCCATCAGTGACACCTACGAGCAGTACTTC
TRBV4-2	-	16	TRBD1	TRBJ1-5	CASSQDLGQGVQPQHF	TGTGCCAGCAGCCAAGATCTGGGACAGGGTGTTCAGCCCCAGCATTTT
TRBV28	-	19	-	TRBJ2-5	CASSLNKRIRRPSKETQYF	TGTGCCAGCAGCCTCAATAAACGGATACGTAGGCCCTCAAAAGAGACCCAGTACTTC
TRBV18	-	12	-	TRBJ1-4	CASSPSKEKLFF	TGTGCCAGCTCACCTTCTAAAGAAAAACTGTTTTTT
TRBV2	-	16	-	TRBJ2-3	CASRVGRTRDTDTQYF	TGTGCCAGCAGGGTAGGACGGACGCGTGACACAGATACGCAGTATTTT
TRBV14	few	15	-	TRBJ2-5	CASSQSGSVQETQYF	TGTGCCAGCAGCCAAAGTGGGTCCGTTCAAGAGACCCAGTACTTC
TRBV28	-	19	-	TRBJ2-3	CASSLGFIAGLRPTDTQYF	TGTGCCAGCAGTTTGGGGTTCATTGCTGGGCTAAGGCCCACAGATACGCAGTATTTT
TRBV7-6	-	14	TRBD1	TRBJ1-1	CASSSGQGETEAFF	TGTGCCAGCAGCTCGGGACAGGGTGAGACTGAAGCTTTCTTT
TRBV27	few	13	TRBD1	TRBJ1-5	CASRGQGRQPQHF	TGTGCCAGCAGGGGACAGGGTCGACAGCCCCAGCATTTT
TRBV12-5	-	18	-	TRBJ2-7	CASGLVLGSGAIPYEQYF	TGTGCTAGTGGTTTGGTACTTGGGTCAGGGGCGATACCCTACGAGCAGTACTTC
TRBV5-1	-	15	TRBD1	TRBJ2-7	CASSSGQRIWGEQYF	TGCGCCAGCAGCTCGGGACAGCGGATATGGGGCGAGCAGTACTTC
TRBV5-4	-	15	-	TRBJ2-3	CASTPVWAQADTQYF	TGTGCCAGCACCCCAGTATGGGCGCAGGCAGATACGCAGTATTTT
TRBV6-1	-	17	-	TRBJ1-5	CASSDKVWRNSNQPQHF	TGTGCCAGCAGTGATAAGGTGTGGAGGAATAGCAATCAGCCCCAGCATTTT
TRBV6-4	-	12	-	TRBJ1-1	CAILNQDTEAFF	TGTGCCATCCTAAATCAGGACACTGAAGCTTTCTTT
TRBV7-2	-	13	-	TRBJ1-6	CASSLYPNSPLHF	TGTGCCAGCAGCTTATACCCGAATTCACCCCTCCACTTT
TRBV7-9	few	14	-	TRBJ2-7	CASRRPGSGHEQYF	TGTGCCAGCAGACGACCCGGTTCGGGCCACGAGCAGTACTTC
TRBV18	-	14	-	TRBJ1-4	CASSPVAGDEKLFF	TGTGCCAGCTCACCTGTGGCCGGGGACGAAAAACTGTTTTTT
TRBV2	-	13	-	TRBJ1-5	CASAVRLHQPQHF	TGTGCCTCAGCAGTTAGGTTGCACCAGCCCCAGCATTTT
TRBV19	-	15	TRBD1	TRBJ2-3	CATSTGGAPTDTQYF	TGTGCCACCTCGACAGGGGGAGCCCCCACAGATACGCAGTATTTT
TRBV4-1	-	15	TRBD2	TRBJ2-7	CASSALAGGSHEQYF	TGCGCCAGCAGCGCTCTAGCGGGGGGGTCCCACGAGCAGTACTTC
TRBV19	-	15	-	TRBJ2-5	CASGWSGNAQETQYF	TGTGCCAGCGGTTGGAGTGGCAACGCCCAAGAGACCCAGTACTTC
TRBV6-1	once	13	-	TRBJ1-2	CASRGLSYYGYTF	TGTGCCAGCCGGGGGTTGAGTTACTATGGCTACACCTTC
TRBV5-5	-	18	-	TRBJ2-6	CASSWGSQGNSGANVLTF	TGTGCCAGCAGCTGGGGGAGTCAGGGGAACTCTGGGGCCAACGTCCTGACTTTC
TRBV6-5	-	13	-	TRBJ1-2	CASTRGAPYGYTF	TGTGCCAGCACCCGGGGGGCCCCCTATGGCTACACCTTC
TRBV19	-	13	-	TRBJ2-7	CASSLKSSYEQYF	TGTGCCAGTAGTCTTAAGTCGTCCTACGAGCAGTACTTC
TRBV10-3	-	14	-	TRBJ2-5	CAISERGARETQYF	TGTGCCATCAGTGAGCGGGGAGCAAGAGAGACCCAGTACTTC
TRBV9	-	14	-	TRBJ2-4	CASSDGLAKNIQYF	TGTGCCAGCAGCGACGGACTAGCCAAAAACATTCAGTACTTC
TRBV9	-	14	-	TRBJ2-5	CASSVGSYQETQYF	TGTGCCAGCAGCGTAGGGTCGTACCAAGAGACCCAGTACTTC
TRBV9	-	12	-	TRBJ2-2	CASSSFHGELFF	TGTGCCAGCAGCTCGTTTCACGGGGAGCTGTTTTTT
TRBV14	-	16	TRBD2	TRBJ2-5	CASSQIGLARTETQYF	TGTGCCAGCAGCCAGATAGGACTAGCGCGTACGGAGACCCAGTACTTC
TRBV7-6	-	15	TRBD1	TRBJ1-4	CASSGTGAQYEKLFF	TGTGCCAGCAGCGGCACAGGGGCGCAGTATGAAAAACTGTTTTTT